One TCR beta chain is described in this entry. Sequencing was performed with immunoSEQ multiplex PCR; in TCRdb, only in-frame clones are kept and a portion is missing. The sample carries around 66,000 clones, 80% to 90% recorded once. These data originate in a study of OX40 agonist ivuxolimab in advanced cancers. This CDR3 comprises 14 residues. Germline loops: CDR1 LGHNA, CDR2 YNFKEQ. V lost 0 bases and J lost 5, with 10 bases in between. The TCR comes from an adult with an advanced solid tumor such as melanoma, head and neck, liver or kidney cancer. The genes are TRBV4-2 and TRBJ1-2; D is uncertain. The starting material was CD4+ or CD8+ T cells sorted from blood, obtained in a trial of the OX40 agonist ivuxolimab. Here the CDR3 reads CASSQDQQIYGYTF. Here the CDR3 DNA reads TGTGCCAGCAGCCAAGATCAACAGATATATGGCTACACCTTC.